A selection of T cell receptor beta chains follows, all from one sample in a study of shared T cell receptors in the human thymus. Measured with immunoSEQ multiplex PCR; TCRdb has only the in-frame clones, and not every one. The repertoire has roughly 500,000 clones, 70% to 80% of them found once; the top ten carry around 0.012%. This sample also appeared in a second study, on human thymus T cells.

The sample comprised thymocytes. All receptors come from a boy younger than two with a congenital heart defect. Both conserved end residues are part of each CDR3.

TRBV10-3 | CAISDRGRSSYEQYF
TRBV2 | CASSEGARDRRNTEAFF
TRBV5-1 | CASSRGGSNLEQYF
TRBV27 | CASSQLARTHEQYF
TRBV11-2 | CASSAPREAYEQYF
TRBV14 | CASSQVGTANNEQFF
TRBV25-1 | CASRASNTIYF
TRBV6-4 | CASSETGRAGETQYF
TRBV27 | CASSLSPLAGPYNEQFF
TRBV11-2 | CASSLGPYPRDSSYNEQFF
TRBV15 | CATRNRGNQRPQHF
TRBV7-2 | CASSLGATAPRRYGYTF
TRBV5-6 | CASSPRLAGSGDTQYF
TRBV6-6 | CASSYRTGGHQPQHF
TRBV2 | CASRGDRAETQYF
TRBV19 | CASSIPGSDGSYNEQFF
TRBV18 | CASSPRGTGSQETQYF
TRBV28 | CASSLRDTYEQYF
TRBV28 | CASSSAAYRVKGLEQYF
TRBV6-4 | CASRPDRGANEQFF
TRBV27 | CASSLRPLDRGQEDTQYF
TRBV4-3 | CASSQEANYRRPTYEQYF
TRBV27 | CASSPGTGGYEKLFF
TRBV28 | CASSRPGNQPQHF
TRBV14 | CASSQPDGTNSEAFF
TRBV19 | CASRTRDSGNGDTQYF
TRBV12-5 | CASGLDRVQPQHF
TRBV7-7 | CASSLIGRDRAGHGYTF